This T cell receptor (beta chain) was identified in a study of blood T cell repertoires in COVID-19. CDR3 size: 15 residues. Between the trimmed V and J ends, which lost 3 bases and 0 bases, there was a span of 11 bases. Germline CDR1 KGHSH, CDR2 LQKENI. The protocol was immunoSEQ multiplex PCR, while the TCRdb copy is restricted to in-frame clones and leaves out a portion. The sample lists around 250,000 clones; 70% to 90% were seen once. Residents of 24 US areas, aged roughly 18 to 89 years, made up the participants. Sequences were obtained from PBMCs or T cells enriched from blood (not recorded which). This receptor was identified in a woman aged 50 to 65 who had recovered from COVID-19. The chain uses TRBV18 and TRBJ1-2; D is unclear. In DNA form, the CDR3 reads TGTGCCAGCTCACCCGGGGTGGAGGCTAACTATGGCTACACCTTC. This gives the protein CASSPGVEANYGYTF.